The 25 T cell receptor beta chains reported below all come from one sample, sequenced in a study of blood T cell repertoires in COVID-19. Sequencing was performed with immunoSEQ multiplex PCR; in TCRdb, only in-frame clones are kept and a portion is missing. The table has about 250,000 clones, 87% seen once. Specimen: peripheral blood. These receptors originate from a man aged 18 to 30 with active or convalescent COVID-19.

This clone has only one observation. The chain is built from TRBV27 and TRBJ1-1; the D is unclear. The CDR3 consists of 13 residues. Trimming removed 3 bases at V and 5 bases at J, with 10 bases between. The V gene's germline CDR1 is MNHEY and CDR2 SMNVEV (reference sequence). CDR3 bases: TGTGCCAGCAGTTTTCTGCGGGGTACTGAAGCTTTCTTT. Protein product: CASSFLRGTEAFF.

This chain joins TRBV5-1 and TRBJ2-3; D not resolved. CDR3 length equals 13 residues. The germline CDR1 and CDR2 sequences are SGHRS and YFSETQ. V was pared by 3 bases and J by 7 bases, with 12 bases between. CDR3 loop: CASSSPLLYTQYF. For the CDR3, the DNA is TGCGCCAGCAGCTCCCCCCTCCTCTATACGCAGTATTTT. Looking up the rest from reference TRBV5-1 and TRBJ2-3 gives the full variable domain: KAGVTQTPRYLIKTRGQQVTLSCSPISGHRSVSWYQQTPGQGLQFLFEYFSETQRNKGNFPGRFSGRQFSNSRSEMNVSTLELGDSALYLCASSSPLLYTQYFGPGTRLTVL.

The chain combines TRBV7-8 with TRBJ2-5; D remains ambiguous. The V gene's germline CDR1 is SGHVS and CDR2 FQNEAQ. Deletions cut 5 bases from V and 0 bases from J, with 4 bases between. The CDR3 has 12 amino acids. This CDR3 reads CASSPYQETQYF. CDR3 in DNA: TGTGCCAGCAGCCCATACCAAGAGACCCAGTACTTC.

J is TRBJ2-3 and V is TRBV9; possibly TRBD2 for D (6 bases). V lost 0 bases and J lost 8, with 13 bases in between. Germline lookup yields CDR1 SGDLS and CDR2 YYNGEE. This CDR3 is built from 14 residues. The CDR3 here is CASSVGAGGATQYF. The CDR3 nucleotides are TGTGCCAGCAGCGTAGGGGCGGGCGGGGCTACGCAGTATTTT.

The chain is built from TRBV7-6 and TRBJ2-5, with 16 bases lining up with TRBD2. V was pared by 8 bases and J by 6 bases, with 6 bases of the junction left unmatched. The CDR3 consists of 15 residues. Germline values: CDR1 SGHVS, CDR2 FNYEAQ. The CDR3 loop is CASGTSGGAGKTQYF. The CDR3 DNA reads TGTGCCAGCGGGACTAGCGGGGGGGCCGGGAAGACCCAGTACTTC.

This clone was detected many times. Sequence at one end of the junction differs from germline and may be a read error. This sequence joins TRBV11-2 and TRBJ1-3, with 12 positions matching TRBD1. Looked up from germline, CDR1 is SGHAT and CDR2 is FQNNGV. The CDR3 is 17 amino acids. The CDR3 sequence is CASSLERDRGHGNTIYF. Written as DNA, the CDR3 is TGTGCCAGCAGCCTAGAGAGGGACAGGGGGCATGGAAACACCATATATTTT. The full variable domain, its missing parts supplied by reference TRBV11-2 and TRBJ1-3, is EAGVAQSPRYKIIEKRQSVAFWCNPISGHATLYWYQQILGQGPKLLIQFQNNGVVDDSQLPKDRFSAERLKGVDSTLKIQPAKLEDSAVYLCASSLERDRGHGNTIYFGEGSWLTVV.

This clone appeared a single time. The gene calls are TRBV28 and TRBJ1-2; D is ambiguous. The CDR3 is 13 residues long. The V end was cut by 2 bases, the J end by 1 base, with 5 bases between. The germline V gene has CDR1 MDHEN and CDR2 SYDVKM. The DNA of the CDR3 is TGTGCCAGCAGTTTAGTGAGTAACTATGGCTACACCTTC. It specifies CASSLVSNYGYTF.

The rearrangement uses TRBV7-3 and TRBJ2-2, with D maybe TRBD2 (5 bases). CDR3 length: 16 residues. Germline CDR1 and CDR2: SGHTA and FQGTGA. Trimming took 1 base from V and 3 from J, leaving 12 bases between them. This chain's CDR3 is CASSLISGLDTGELFF. In nucleotides, the CDR3 is TGTGCCAGCAGCTTAATCAGTGGACTCGACACCGGGGAGCTGTTTTTT.

In DNA, the CDR3 is TGTGCCAGCAGCTTGTTATTGAGTAATGAGCAGTTCTTC. It yields the protein CASSLLLSNEQFF. V is TRBV7-3 and J is TRBJ2-1; D remains unclear. Trimming stripped 3 bases from V and 7 bases from J, with 10 bases between. The germline gives CDR1 SGHTA, CDR2 FQGTGA. CDR3 length: 13 residues.

The V and J genes are TRBV4-3 and TRBJ2-7; 13 nucleotides line up with TRBD2. Germline CDR1 LGHNA, CDR2 YSLEER. The CDR3 consists of 17 residues. J gave up 6 bases and V 1 base, and 9 bases lay outside the gene matches. CDR3 sequence reads: CASSQAPGGTSGTEQYF. The CDR3 DNA reads as TGCGCCAGCAGCCAAGCCCCCGGCGGGACTAGCGGGACCGAGCAGTACTTC.

A remark on this clone: The germline gene is not matched at one end of the junction; a read error may be the cause. This rearrangement joins TRBV4-1 to TRBJ2-2; possible D gene TRBD2, 6 bases. This CDR3 has 15 amino acids. CDR1 is MGHRA, CDR2 YSYEKL, per germline. CDR3 bases: TGCGCCAACAGCCCCTTTGGGGGAGGCACCGGGGAGCTGTTTTTT. Encoded protein: CANSPFGGGTGELFF.

The chain joins TRBV19 to TRBJ1-2; 9 bases fit TRBD1. From germline, CDR1 is LNHDA and CDR2 SQIVND (reference sequence). Trimming took 7 bases from V and 3 from J; bases not matched to a gene: 6. The CDR3 spans 14 residues. The CDR3 spells CASTKNRGHYGYTF. The CDR3 DNA follows: TGTGCCAGTACCAAGAACAGGGGGCACTATGGCTACACCTTC.

The chain carries TRBV11-2 and TRBJ2-7, with a tentative D call TRBD2 (6 bases). V was cut by 5 bases and J by 9 bases, with 17 bases left in between. Germline CDR1 is SGHAT and CDR2 is FQNNGV. The CDR3 contains 13 residues. The CDR3 DNA is TGTGCCAGCAGCGGTGGGACTCTCGTGGGGCAGTACTTC. Translation gives CASSGGTLVGQYF.

V gene TRBV7-7 combines with J gene TRBJ2-5; TRBD2 might be the D (5 bases). CDR1 and CDR2 (germline): SSHAT, FNYEAQ (reference sequence). The germline V and J ends were trimmed by 5 bases and 4 bases, with 17 bases remaining between them. This CDR3 has 15 residues. CDR3 nucleotides: TGTGCCAGCAGCCATTACCACGAAGCGGCAGAGACCCAGTACTTC. It encodes CASSHYHEAAETQYF.

The gene calls are TRBV6-5 and TRBJ1-2; D is possibly TRBD1 (6 bases). CDR1 MNHEY and CDR2 SVGAGI come from the germline V gene. This CDR3 contains 12 residues. DNA for the CDR3: TGTGTCACGCGGGGGCGATCAGGTGGCTACACCTTC. Its translation: CVTRGRSGGYTF.

The CDR3 sequence is CASSYFATNEKLFF. CDR3 DNA: TGTGCCAGCAGCTACTTTGCAACTAATGAAAAACTGTTTTTT. The J gene is TRBJ1-4, the V gene TRBV28; no reliable D call. CDR1 is MDHEN, CDR2 SYDVKM, per germline. The CDR3 is 14 residues long. Deletions cut 6 bases from V and 0 bases from J, with 8 bases between.

J is TRBJ2-2 and V is TRBV4-3; possible D gene TRBD2, 5 bases. V was clipped by 0 bases and J by 6 bases, with 14 bases between them. Germline-derived CDR1 and CDR2 are LGHNA and YSLEER. The CDR3 sequence is 16 residues long. The CDR3 protein is CASSQETAGGSGELFF. DNA of the CDR3: TGCGCCAGCAGCCAAGAAACGGCGGGTGGGTCCGGGGAGCTGTTTTTT.

This rearrangement joins TRBV5-1 to TRBJ1-1, with 7 bases fitting TRBD1. The V segment lost 4 bases and the J segment 6 bases; nucleotides outside the gene matches: 15. The germline V gene has CDR1 SGHRS and CDR2 YFSETQ. The CDR3 spans 16 residues. The CDR3 loop reads CASSQDWDSLTAEAFF. The CDR3 bases are TGCGCCAGCAGCCAAGACTGGGACAGTCTAACTGCTGAAGCTTTCTTT.

V usage is TRBV19 and J usage is TRBJ2-6; weak D call: TRBD2 (5 bases). The CDR3 is 15 residues long. V lost 5 bases and J lost 2, with 10 bases in between. Germline CDR1 is LNHDA and CDR2 is SQIVND (reference sequence). DNA of the CDR3: TGTGCCAGTAGTTCGGAGGCGGCTGGGGCCAACGTCCTGACTTTC. Its protein product is CASSSEAAGANVLTF.

V gene TRBV6-2 or TRBV6-3 combines with J gene TRBJ2-7; TRBD2 aligns across 12 bases. Trimming took 0 bases from V and 7 from J; bases not matched to a gene: 7. CDR3 length: 16 amino acids. The V gene's germline CDR1 is MNHEY and CDR2 SVGEGT. The CDR3 is CASSYSSSSGRGEQYF. CDR3 coding DNA: TGTGCCAGCAGTTACTCGTCGTCTAGCGGGAGGGGTGAGCAGTACTTC.

J is TRBJ1-5 and V is TRBV19; D gene unclear. In germline, CDR1 is LNHDA, CDR2 SQIVND (reference sequence). Trimming removed 1 base at V and 6 bases at J, with 13 bases between. CDR3 length: 15 residues. The CDR3 coding sequence is TGTGCCAGTAGTATAGGCGGCAGTCTAAGTCAGCCCCAGCATTTT. Protein sequence: CASSIGGSLSQPQHF.

CDR3 DNA: TGTGCCAGCAGCTCCAGAGGGGGCAGTAGTTTGTCCCTCCACTTT. Protein product: CASSSRGGSSLSLHF. The J gene is TRBJ1-6, the V gene TRBV5-5, with 7 bases that match TRBD1. This CDR3 contains 15 residues. Germline-derived CDR1 and CDR2 are SGHKS and YYEKEE (reference sequence). V trimming: 3 bases; J trimming: 14 bases; junction bases outside the gene matches: 14.

This sequence joins TRBV7-2 and TRBJ2-3, with D possibly matching TRBD2 (6 bases). The CDR3 extends over 14 amino acids. V was pared by 6 bases and J by 4 bases, with 14 bases between. Germline values: CDR1 SGHTA, CDR2 FQGNSA. For the CDR3, the DNA is TGTGCCAGCAGGTCCGGGGGTTCCGCAGATACGCAGTATTTT. Translating it yields CASRSGGSADTQYF.

The chain has TRBV13 and TRBJ2-5; no clear D gene. This CDR3 has 12 residues. In germline, CDR1 is PRHDT, CDR2 FYEKMQ (reference sequence). V was cut by 5 bases and J by 5 bases, with 9 bases left in between. As DNA, the CDR3 is TGTGCCAGCAGCCGCCGCAGGGAGACCCAGTACTTC. Its translation: CASSRRRETQYF.

The rearrangement uses TRBV5-1 and TRBJ1-1; unclear D gene. The CDR3 contains 14 residues. The germline CDR1 and CDR2 sequences are SGHRS and YFSETQ. V was trimmed by 2 bases and J by 4 bases, leaving 12 bases between them. The CDR3 sequence: CASSLFTGGTEAFF. Written as DNA, the CDR3 is TGCGCCAGCAGCTTATTTACGGGAGGCACTGAAGCTTTCTTT.